This T cell receptor beta chain was captured by sequencing in a study of CD8 T cells in Susac syndrome. The RNA, roughly 0.5 to 1 ug, was put through reverse transcription using random hexamers. TCRdb passed the immunoSEQ multiplex PCR reads through MiXCR, listing each CDR3 protein once. This repertoire shows 80,000 to 90,000 distinct CDR3 sequences, more than 85% found once; its top ten account for more than 0.45%. Concerning this clonotype: Sequence at one end of the junction differs from germline and may be a read error.

The CDR3 is made up of 11 amino acids. Germline values: CDR1 MGHRA, CDR2 YSYEKL. The study sequenced TCR beta in blood CD8+ and CD4+ T cells. This sequence joins TRBV4-1 and TRBJ2-7, with D uncertain. The sequenced material came from CD8+ T cells from PBMCs. The origin of this receptor is a human donor with Susac syndrome. CDR3: CASSQDYEQYF. DNA of the CDR3: TGTGCCAGCAGCCAAGACTACGAGCAGTACTTC.